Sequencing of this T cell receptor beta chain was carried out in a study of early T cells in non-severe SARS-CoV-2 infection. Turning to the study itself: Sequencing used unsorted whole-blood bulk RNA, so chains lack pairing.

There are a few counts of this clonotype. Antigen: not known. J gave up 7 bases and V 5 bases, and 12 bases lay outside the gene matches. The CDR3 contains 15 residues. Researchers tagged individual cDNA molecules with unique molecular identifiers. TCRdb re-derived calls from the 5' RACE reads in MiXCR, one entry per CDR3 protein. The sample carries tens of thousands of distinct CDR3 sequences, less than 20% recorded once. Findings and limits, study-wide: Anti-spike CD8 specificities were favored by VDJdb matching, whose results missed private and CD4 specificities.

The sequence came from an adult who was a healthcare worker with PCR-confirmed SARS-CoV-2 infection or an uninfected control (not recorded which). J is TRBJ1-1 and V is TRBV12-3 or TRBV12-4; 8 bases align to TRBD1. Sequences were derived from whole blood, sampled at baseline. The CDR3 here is CASSLRTGTFIEAFF. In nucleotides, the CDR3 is TGTGCCAGCAGTCTCAGGACAGGGACGTTCATTGAAGCTTTCTTT.